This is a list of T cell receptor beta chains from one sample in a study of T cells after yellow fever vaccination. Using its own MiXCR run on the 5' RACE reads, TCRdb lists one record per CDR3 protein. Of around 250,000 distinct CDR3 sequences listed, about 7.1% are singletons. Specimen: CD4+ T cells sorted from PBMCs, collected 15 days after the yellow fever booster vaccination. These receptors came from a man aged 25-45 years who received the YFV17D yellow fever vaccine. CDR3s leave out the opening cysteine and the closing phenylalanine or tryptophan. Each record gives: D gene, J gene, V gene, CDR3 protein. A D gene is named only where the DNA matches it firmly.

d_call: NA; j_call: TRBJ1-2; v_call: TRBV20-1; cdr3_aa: SARQTGTSNYGYT
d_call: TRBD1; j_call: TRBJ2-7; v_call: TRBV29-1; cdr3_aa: SVGEPGQYYEQY
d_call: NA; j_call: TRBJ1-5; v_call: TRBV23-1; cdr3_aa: ASSQEGGGNQPQH
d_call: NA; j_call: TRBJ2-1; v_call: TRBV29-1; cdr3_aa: SGGERAEEQF
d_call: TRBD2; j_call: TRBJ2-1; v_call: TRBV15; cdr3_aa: ATSRDPGAGVGGSYNEQF
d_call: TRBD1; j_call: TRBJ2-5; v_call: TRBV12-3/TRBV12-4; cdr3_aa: ASSATGGAGTQY
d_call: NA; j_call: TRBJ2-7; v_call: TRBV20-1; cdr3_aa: SALTPGRGYEQY
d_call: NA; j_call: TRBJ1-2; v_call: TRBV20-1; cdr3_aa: SASGDGYT
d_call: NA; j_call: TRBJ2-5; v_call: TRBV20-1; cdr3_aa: SARDERRVQETQY
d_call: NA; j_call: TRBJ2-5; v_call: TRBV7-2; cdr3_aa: ASSLVYQETQY
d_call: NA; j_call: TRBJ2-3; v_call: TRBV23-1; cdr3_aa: ASSVGVGANTQY
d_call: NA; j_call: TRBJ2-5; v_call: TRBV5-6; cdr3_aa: ASSRALPQETQY
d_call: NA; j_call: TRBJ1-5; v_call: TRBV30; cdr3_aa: AWSSGPNQPQH
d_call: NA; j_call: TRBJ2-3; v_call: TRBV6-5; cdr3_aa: ASSYSNPSSDTQY
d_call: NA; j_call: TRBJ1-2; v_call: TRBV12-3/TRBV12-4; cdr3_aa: ASSLKLNGGYYGYT
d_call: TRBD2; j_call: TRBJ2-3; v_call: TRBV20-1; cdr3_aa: SARVASGYTDTQY
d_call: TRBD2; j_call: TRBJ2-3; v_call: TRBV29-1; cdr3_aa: SARSAGGSTDTQY
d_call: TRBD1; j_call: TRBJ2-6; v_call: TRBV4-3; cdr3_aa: ASSQSPGQGIGGANVLT
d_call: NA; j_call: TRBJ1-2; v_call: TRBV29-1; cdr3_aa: SVDQTGSNYGYT
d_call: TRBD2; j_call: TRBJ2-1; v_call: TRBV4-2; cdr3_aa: ASSRALAGEFEF
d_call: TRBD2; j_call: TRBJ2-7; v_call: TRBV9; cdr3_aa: ASSVSHSGGSYEQY
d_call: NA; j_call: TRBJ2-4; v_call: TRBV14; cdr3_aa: ASAPGPGGNIQY
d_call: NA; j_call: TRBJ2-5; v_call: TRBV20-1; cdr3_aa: SARDWVGGETQY
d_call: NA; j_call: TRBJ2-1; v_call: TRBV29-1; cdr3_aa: SVDGNRGGDEQF
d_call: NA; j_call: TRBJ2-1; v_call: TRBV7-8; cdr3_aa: ASSLAGGTEQF
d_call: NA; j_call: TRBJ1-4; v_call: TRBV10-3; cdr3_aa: AISESHSTNEKLF
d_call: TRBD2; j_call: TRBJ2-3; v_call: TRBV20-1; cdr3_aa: SSNLLAGVDTQY
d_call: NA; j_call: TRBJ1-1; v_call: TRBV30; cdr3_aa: AWGLGKTF
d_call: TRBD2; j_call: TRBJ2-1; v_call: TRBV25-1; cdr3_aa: ASSDGTSVNEQF
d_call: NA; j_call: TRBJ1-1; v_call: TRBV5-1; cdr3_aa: ASSLDSGNTEAF
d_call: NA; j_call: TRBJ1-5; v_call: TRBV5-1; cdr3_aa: ASSFTGGGDQPQH
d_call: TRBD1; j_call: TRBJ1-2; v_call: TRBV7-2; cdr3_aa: ASSISQGFNYGYT
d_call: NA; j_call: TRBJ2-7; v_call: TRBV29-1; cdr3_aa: SVGGIKSEQY
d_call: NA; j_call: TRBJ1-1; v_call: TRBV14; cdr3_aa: ASRTGGGRNTEAF
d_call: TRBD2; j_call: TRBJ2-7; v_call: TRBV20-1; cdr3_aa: SAFYSGRTYEQY
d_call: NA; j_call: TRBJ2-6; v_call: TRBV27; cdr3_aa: ASTLAGSGANVLT
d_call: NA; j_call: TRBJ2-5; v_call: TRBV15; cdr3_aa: ATSIRSGYQETQY
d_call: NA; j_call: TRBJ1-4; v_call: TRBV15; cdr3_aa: ATSRDIQDEKLF
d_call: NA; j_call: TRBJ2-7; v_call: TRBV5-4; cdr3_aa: ASSSKTSPSEQY
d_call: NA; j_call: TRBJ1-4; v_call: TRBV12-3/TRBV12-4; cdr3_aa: ASSQSGSFEKLF
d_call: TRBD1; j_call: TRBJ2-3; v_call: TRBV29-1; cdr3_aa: SVGQGGDTQY
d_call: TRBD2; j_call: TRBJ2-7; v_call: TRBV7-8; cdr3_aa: ASRLGSGREASYEQY
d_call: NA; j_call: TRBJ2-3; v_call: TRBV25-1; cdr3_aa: ASSEPRTSANTQY
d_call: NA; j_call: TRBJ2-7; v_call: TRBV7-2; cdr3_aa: ASRGPGIGYEQY
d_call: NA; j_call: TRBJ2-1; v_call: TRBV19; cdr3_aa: ASSLTGRGYNEQF
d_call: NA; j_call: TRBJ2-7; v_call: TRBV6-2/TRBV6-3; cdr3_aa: ASSNIDSYEQY
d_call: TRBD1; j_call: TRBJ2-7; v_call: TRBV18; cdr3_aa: ASSPETGDEQY
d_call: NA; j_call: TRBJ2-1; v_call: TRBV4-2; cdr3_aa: ASSQVWTYEQF
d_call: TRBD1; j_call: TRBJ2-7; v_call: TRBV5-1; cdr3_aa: ASRQDRGLGEQY
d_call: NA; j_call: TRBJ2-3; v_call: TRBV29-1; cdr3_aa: SVEGQAVSTDTQY